This TCR beta chain was observed in a study of cytomegalovirus exposure and HLA in healthy donors (dated by TCRdb to the late 2010s). With regard to the full study: An earlier analysis of 587 of the donors reported 276 Gb of sequence data and 95 million to 120 million unique TCR beta sequences obtained from around 190 million T cells. To decide whether each TCR beta V gene segment behaved as functional or pseudogenic, an earlier analysis of nearly 600 of the donors relied on high-throughput TCR beta sequencing. About 320 gigabases of sequencing data and 80 million or so unique TCR sequences were included in an early release covering 550 to 650 HLA-typed donors. Of the roughly 430 genotyped donors, approximately 83% fell in the genetic ancestry cluster associated with self-reported Caucasian donors. Along with the roughly 700-subject first cohort, a separate validation cohort of over a hundred different subjects was used. Donor age, sex, ethnicity and CMV serostatus were compiled alongside the repertoire data. Every repertoire in the discovery cohort had been generated on one and the same sequencing platform. Five DR-DQ haplotypes were handled as single units for association and clustering because linkage in the cohort was strong. Typing coverage varied by locus: roughly 620-640 donors for A, B, C, DRB1 and DQB1; approximately 500 for DQA1; more than 600 for DPA1; roughly 450 for DPB1. The later analysis used no new phenotypic data to find candidate immune exposures, relying instead on TCR beta sequences and their occurrence across donors. The study was designed to test whether signatures of past pathogen exposure could be identified by cataloging public T cell receptors. A later genetic analysis took genome-wide SNP genotypes for about three fifths of the 666 donors and used that subset as a discovery cohort. Class I and class II HLA loci were covered by the typing at four-digit resolution. A later analysis re-analyzed previously published TCR beta repertoires from 650 to 800 donors and added high-resolution HLA genotyping to study TCR occurrence patterns. High-throughput TCR immunosequencing, statistical association of individual TCRs with disease status, and machine learning were combined to predict cytomegalovirus infection status. The study used immunosequencing to profile the T cell repertoires of approximately 640 subjects and linked those repertoires to cytomegalovirus serostatus. On average, 235,054 unique TCR beta nucleotide sequences were sequenced per donor among roughly 430 genotyped donors of the cohort, with 15% to 20% of those sequences being non-productive.

As regards this clone: The antigen this receptor binds is unknown.

In total, approximately 690 healthy bone marrow donors made up the cohort. At the time of sampling, all cohort members were nominally healthy, though unrecorded immune exposures were likely present. The donor tested CMV seropositive and was one of the 289 seropositive cohort members. Each donor provided a peripheral blood sample, and peripheral blood mononuclear cells were used for TCR beta sequencing. Genomic DNA was extracted from the blood cell samples with the Qiagen DNeasy Blood Extraction Kit. The germline V gene sets CDR1 to MNHNS and CDR2 to SASEGT. V drops 6 bases and J drops 9 bases, leaving 17 bases in between. There are 13 amino acids in the CDR3, from cysteine to phenylalanine inclusive. Here the CDR3 DNA is all that survives: 39 bases in frame from base 1. Study-wide conclusions, independent of this receptor: The only immune exposure information available for the cohort was CMV serostatus. Sequencing depth was assumed to be roughly uniform across donors in the presence/absence analyses, though that assumption may not hold. About 15 rarely observed V segments, including chromosome 9 orphons, were excluded from the earlier analysis of about 500 of the donors because counts were too low. In a later analysis, TCR association rates were found to vary across HLA loci, with the most associated TCRs seen for DRB1 alleles and the fewest for HLA-C alleles. This cohort had only TCR beta chains sequenced, and the lack of alpha or paired-chain data limited which features could be detected. Three of the identified cytomegalovirus-associated TCR beta chains were confirmed in vitro to be specific for cytomegalovirus antigens. An association between a missense DCLRE1C variant and V-gene and J-gene trimming of TCR beta chains was found in a later genetic analysis and replicated in an independent cohort. Some IMGT-functional V segments, including TRBV6-2 and TRBV6-3, could not be distinguished by the 87-base-pair reads and were therefore excluded. Linkage disequilibrium might explain the correlated functional status among segregating V segments, but an unknown experimental factor could not be ruled out. A total of 150 to 200 TCR beta chains were listed by the study as associated with cytomegalovirus. Cytomegalovirus status was reported to be diagnosed by the classifier with high specificity and sensitivity in both the original and validation cohorts. At a false discovery rate of 0.05, a later analysis linked some 18,000 TCR beta sequences to specific HLA alleles. In a later analysis, HLA-associated TCR beta chains showed more clonal expansion and lower generation probabilities than non-associated chains that were equally common. Strong co-occurrence of HLA alleles, especially DR and DQ, made assigning TCR associations to individual alleles difficult. The sequencing pipeline was judged likely to have produced a cluster of highly shared sequence variants as a technical artifact. According to a later genetic analysis, donors in an Asian-associated ancestry cluster had fewer N-insertions in productive TCRs than the approximately 650-donor mean. A further reported finding was that TCR beta sequences accurately predicted the HLA-A and HLA-B alleles for most subjects in the first cohort. In an earlier analysis of around 500 of the donors, most TCR beta V segments appeared in productive rearrangements about 90% or about 30% of the time, broadly matching IMGT annotations. It was suggested by the authors that the approach could potentially be generalized to other disease states and immunological phenotypes. In a later analysis, several top co-occurrence clusters were reported to appear linked to parvovirus B19, influenza, CMV and Epstein-Barr virus. Most TCR sequences were observed very rarely across donors, whereas some public TCRs were present in many individuals. Because HLA typing was unavailable for some donors at each locus, only the typed subset was used in association tests. Most CMV-associated TCR beta chains appeared to be HLA-restricted in a later analysis, and the HLA associations seemed to be driven largely by CMV exposure.

Library preparation was by the immunoSEQ multiplex PCR assay. For the multiplex PCR, a mixture combining 60 forward primers for TCR Vbeta segments and 13 reverse primers for TCR Jbeta segments was used. A multiplex PCR assay on genomic DNA amplified the CDR3 region of rearranged TCR beta genes. The amplified TCR beta libraries were sequenced on the Illumina HiSeq System as 87-base-pair reads. In the authors' own workflow: In a later analysis, some 80 million unique TCR beta chains were counted across the 690 or so repertoires, and roughly 11 million of these chains were shared by at least two donors. Raw reads were error-corrected and collapsed into unique sequences by a nearest-neighbor algorithm in which closely related sequences were merged to remove PCR and sequencing errors. Alignment of CDR3 sequences to IMGT reference sequences was used to assign V, D and J gene segments. For a sequence to be retained, a match of at least six nucleotides was required to both a V gene segment and a J gene segment. A rearrangement was called productive if the CDR3 had no stop codons and remained in frame with V and J, and every other rearrangement was called non-productive. Following IMGT convention, CDR3 was defined as the stretch from the second conserved V-encoded cysteine to the conserved J-encoded phenylalanine. The earlier analysis of 587 of the donors excluded any sequence lacking an unambiguous match to a single V gene segment. An earlier analysis of some 610 of the donors called V segments functional above 56.7% productive rearrangements and segregating when the between-donor standard deviation exceeded 5%. To diagnose cytomegalovirus status from the catalog of TCR beta chain sequences, a statistical classification framework was built. In a later analysis, TCR nucleotide sequences were compared against IMGT/GENE-DB human TR gene sequences so that V and J genes could be assigned. A later analysis assigned CDR3 sequences and most-parsimonious VDJ recombination scenarios with the TCRdist pipeline. In a later analysis, each TCR beta chain was defined by its CDR3 amino acid sequence together with its V-gene family, and reads lacking a unique V-gene family were excluded. In a later analysis, nearly 600 highly shared, low-generation-probability nucleotide sequences were removed to address suspected cross-contamination and a sequencing artifact. In a later analysis, a clonal expansion index was calculated for each public chain from normalized within-repertoire ranks of inferred template counts. A later analysis computed generation probabilities with a VDJ recombination model fitted to out-of-frame rearrangements, and checked the results against IGoR. A later analysis scored TCR-TCR, TCR-HLA and TCR-CMV co-occurrence with hypergeometric tests, applying a repertoire-size bias correction to TCR pairs. A later analysis estimated false discovery rates by permuting HLA or CMV assignments 20 times. A later analysis grouped co-occurring TCRs with DBSCAN, adding TCRdist sequence similarity when clustering within HLA-allele-positive subsets. Repertoires with fewer than 30,000 or more than 120,000 public chains, plus five repertoires with anomalous nucleotide sharing, were excluded from co-occurrence clustering. Here the immuneACCESS table is served through TCRdb, limited to in-frame sequences with V and J called. Missing clones are a known gap in these copies; in checked studies unresolved V genes cover under half, and the rest lacks a known reason. Clone size and V and J calls were adopted from that table, with D and trimming inferred from the DNA. This sample's records show around 77,000 clones. The biggest ten clones account for roughly 15% of the sample.

Sequencing was performed on PBMCs. Rearrangement joined TRBV6-1 to TRBJ2-5; TRBD1 might be the D gene, on 6 matching bases. The TCR comes from a middle-aged man in good health and CMV-seropositive. In nucleotide form, the sequence is TGTGCCAGCAGGTTAAACAGGGAATCGGCCCAGTACTTC. Its protein reads: CASRLNRESAQYF.